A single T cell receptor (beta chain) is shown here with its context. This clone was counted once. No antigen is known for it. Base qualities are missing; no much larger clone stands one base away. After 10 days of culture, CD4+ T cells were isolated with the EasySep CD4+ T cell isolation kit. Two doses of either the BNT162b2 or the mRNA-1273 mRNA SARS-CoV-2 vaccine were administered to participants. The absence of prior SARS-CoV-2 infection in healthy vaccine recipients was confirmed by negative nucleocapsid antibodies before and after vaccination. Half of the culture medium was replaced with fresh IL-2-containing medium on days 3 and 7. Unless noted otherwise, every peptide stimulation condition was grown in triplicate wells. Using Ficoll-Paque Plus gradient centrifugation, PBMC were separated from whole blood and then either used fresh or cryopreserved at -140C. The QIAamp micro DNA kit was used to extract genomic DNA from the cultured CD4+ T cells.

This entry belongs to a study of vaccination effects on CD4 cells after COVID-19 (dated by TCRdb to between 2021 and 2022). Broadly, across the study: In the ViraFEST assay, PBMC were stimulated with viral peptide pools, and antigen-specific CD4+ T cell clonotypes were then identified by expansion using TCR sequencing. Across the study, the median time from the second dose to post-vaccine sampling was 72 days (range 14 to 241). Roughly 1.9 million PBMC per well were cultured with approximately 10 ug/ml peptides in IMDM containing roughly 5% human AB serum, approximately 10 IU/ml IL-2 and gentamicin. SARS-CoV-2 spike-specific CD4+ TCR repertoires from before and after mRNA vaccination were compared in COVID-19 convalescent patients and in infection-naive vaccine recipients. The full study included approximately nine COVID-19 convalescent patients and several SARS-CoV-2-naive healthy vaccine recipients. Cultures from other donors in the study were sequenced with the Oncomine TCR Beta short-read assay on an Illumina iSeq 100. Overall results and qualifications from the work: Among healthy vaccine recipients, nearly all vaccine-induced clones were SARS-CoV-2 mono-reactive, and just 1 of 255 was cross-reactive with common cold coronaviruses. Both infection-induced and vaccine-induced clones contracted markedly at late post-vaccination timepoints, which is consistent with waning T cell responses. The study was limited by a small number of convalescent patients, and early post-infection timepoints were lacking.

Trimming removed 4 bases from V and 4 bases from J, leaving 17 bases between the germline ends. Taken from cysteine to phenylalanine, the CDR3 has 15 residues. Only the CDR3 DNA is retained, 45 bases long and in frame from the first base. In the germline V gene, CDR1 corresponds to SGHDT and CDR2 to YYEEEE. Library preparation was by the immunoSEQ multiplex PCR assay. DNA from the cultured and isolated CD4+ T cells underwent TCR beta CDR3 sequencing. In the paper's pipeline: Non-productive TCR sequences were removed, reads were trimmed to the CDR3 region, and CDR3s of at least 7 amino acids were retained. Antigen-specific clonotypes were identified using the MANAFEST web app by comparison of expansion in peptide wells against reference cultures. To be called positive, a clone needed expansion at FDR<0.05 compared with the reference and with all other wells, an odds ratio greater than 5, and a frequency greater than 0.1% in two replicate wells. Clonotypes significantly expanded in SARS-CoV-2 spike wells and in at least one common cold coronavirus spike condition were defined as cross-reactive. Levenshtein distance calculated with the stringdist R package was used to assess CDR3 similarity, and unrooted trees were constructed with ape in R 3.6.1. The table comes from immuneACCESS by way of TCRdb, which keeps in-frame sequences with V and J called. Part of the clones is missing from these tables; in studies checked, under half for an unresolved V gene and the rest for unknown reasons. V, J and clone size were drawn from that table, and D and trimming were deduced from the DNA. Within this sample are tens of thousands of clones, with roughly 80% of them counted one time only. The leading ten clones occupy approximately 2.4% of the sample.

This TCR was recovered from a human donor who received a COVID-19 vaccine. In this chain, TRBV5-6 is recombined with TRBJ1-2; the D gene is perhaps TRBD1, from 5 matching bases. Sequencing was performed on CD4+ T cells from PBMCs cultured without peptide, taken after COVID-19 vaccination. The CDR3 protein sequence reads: CASSRREGLGYGYTF. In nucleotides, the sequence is TGTGCCAGCAGCCGCAGGGAGGGGCTCGGCTATGGCTACACCTTC.